This T cell receptor beta chain originates from a study of T cell responses to AZD1222 COVID-19 vaccine. This clone was counted a single time. Libraries were prepared by immunoSEQ multiplex PCR; TCRdb keeps only in-frame clonotypes and omits some of them. This table holds about 150,000 clones, 70% to 90% found once. The CDR3 is 12 amino acids. The germline V gene has CDR1 SGHTA and CDR2 FQGNSA. Trimming took 8 bases from V and 4 from J, leaving 10 bases between them. The sequenced sample was peripheral blood, obtained on day 0 of AZD1222 vaccination. This clonotype was sampled from an adult in good health. The chain uses TRBV7-2 and TRBJ2-3; D is tentatively TRBD1 or TRBD2 (5 bases each). CDR3 amino acids: CASGRDADTQYF. CDR3 sequence (DNA): TGTGCCAGCGGCAGGGACGCAGATACGCAGTATTTT.